The clone carrying this T cell receptor beta chain showed up just once. Germline CDR1 SGHDN, CDR2 FVKESK. This CDR3 spans 17 amino acids. The trim removed 3 bases at V and 0 bases at J, leaving 6 bases unmatched. This sample is drawn from a study of cytomegalovirus exposure and HLA in healthy donors. This PCR relied on a set of 60 Vbeta primers and 13 Jbeta primers. Clones were read by immunoSEQ multiplex PCR, and TCRdb kept only the in-frame ones, dropping some. Altogether around 99,000 clones are present, more than 65% being singletons, with the ten largest covering 2% to 2.5%. The chain joins TRBV14 to TRBJ1-1, with 11 bases matching TRBD1. This clonotype was obtained from a young man in good health and CMV-seronegative. Sequences were obtained from PBMCs. The CDR3 nucleotides read TGTGCCAGCAGCCAGACTGGGACAGGGGGGATGAACACTGAAGCTTTCTTT. Residues: CASSQTGTGGMNTEAFF.